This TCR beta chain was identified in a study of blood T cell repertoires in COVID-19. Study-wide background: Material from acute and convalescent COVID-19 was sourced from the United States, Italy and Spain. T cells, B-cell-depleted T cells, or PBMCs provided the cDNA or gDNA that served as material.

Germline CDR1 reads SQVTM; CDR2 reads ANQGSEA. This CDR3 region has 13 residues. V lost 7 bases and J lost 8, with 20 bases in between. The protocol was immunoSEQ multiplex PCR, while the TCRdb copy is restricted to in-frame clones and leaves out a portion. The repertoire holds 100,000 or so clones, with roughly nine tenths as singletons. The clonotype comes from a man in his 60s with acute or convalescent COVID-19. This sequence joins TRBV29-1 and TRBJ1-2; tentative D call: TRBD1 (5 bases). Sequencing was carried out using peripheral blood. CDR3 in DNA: TGCAGCGGATCCTCAGGTTCTCAGGGAGGCTACACCTTC. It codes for CSGSSGSQGGYTF.